The 15 T cell receptor beta chains in this list originate from one sample, sequenced in a study of T cells in Graves' hyperthyroidism and ophthalmopathy. Researchers amplified the TCR beta CDR3 regions from RNA transcripts. HTBI primers were the set used in a first-round RT-PCR of the TCR CDR3. TCRdb passed the multiplex PCR reads through MiXCR, listing each CDR3 protein once. The profile covers roughly 100,000 distinct CDR3 sequences, with roughly 50% appearing a single time and about 25% taken by the ten largest. The sample comprised blood. The origin of the receptors is a man in his forties or fifties with Graves' hyperthyroidism.

The table lists this clonotype with many counts. The chain has TRBV20-1 and TRBJ2-3, with no clear D. The V gene's germline CDR1 is DFQATT and CDR2 SNEGSKA (reference sequence). V lost 3 bases and J lost 8, with 12 bases in between. CDR3 length equals 12 residues. This CDR3 is CSARPVMGTQYF. CDR3 in DNA: TGCAGTGCTAGGCCAGTTATGGGTACGCAGTATTTT.

This rearrangement joins TRBV30 to TRBJ2-2; the D is unclear. Trimming cost V 1 base and J 0 bases, with 3 bases left between them. The germline gives CDR1 GTSNPN, CDR2 SVGIG (reference sequence). This CDR3 has 13 residues. For the CDR3, the DNA is TGTGCCTGGAGTGGAACGAACACCGGGGAGCTGTTTTTT. Protein: CAWSGTNTGELFF.

V usage is TRBV6-5 and J usage is TRBJ2-7, with D possibly being TRBD2 (5 bases). This CDR3 region has 13 residues. Looked up from germline, CDR1 is MNHEY and CDR2 is SVGAGI. The V end was cut by 8 bases, the J end by 4 bases, with 15 bases between. The CDR3 protein is CASHEGEWYEQYF. In DNA, the CDR3 is TGTGCCAGCCACGAGGGAGAATGGTACGAGCAGTACTTC.

This clonotype was observed once. The chain couples TRBV15 to TRBJ2-7; no firm D call. The CDR3 spans 16 residues. Germline CDR1 is LNHNV and CDR2 is YYDKDF (reference sequence). The V end was cut by 0 bases, the J end by 7 bases, with 19 bases between. The CDR3 DNA follows: TGTGCCACCAGCAGAGATCCGCAGGATTTAAACCAAGAGCAGTACTTC. It yields the protein CATSRDPQDLNQEQYF. Full variable domain (rest looked up from reference TRBV15 and TRBJ2-7): DAMVIQNPRYQVTQFGKPVTLSCSQTLNHNVMYWYQQKSSQAPKLLFHYYDKDFNNEADTPDNFQSRRPNTSFCFLDIRSPGLGDTAMYLCATSRDPQDLNQEQYFGPGTRLTVT.

This clonotype was seen many times. This chain links TRBV5-1 with TRBJ2-7; D possibly corresponds to TRBD1 (6 bases). V lost 0 bases to trimming and J lost 3 bases, with 7 bases between them. Germline lookup yields CDR1 SGHRS and CDR2 YFSETQ. This CDR3 is 13 amino acids long. The CDR3 DNA sequence: TGCGCCAGCAGCTTGGAAGGGGGCTACGAGCAGTACTTC. It codes for CASSLEGGYEQYF.

This clonotype was observed many times. The DNA for the CDR3 is TGTGCCAGCAGCTCCAAGGGGAATGAGCAGTTCTTC. This translates into CASSSKGNEQFF. This chain uses TRBV7-6 with TRBJ2-1, with D maybe TRBD1 (5 bases). Germline CDR1 and CDR2: SGHVS and FNYEAQ. The CDR3 runs to 12 residues. The V end lost 4 bases, the J end lost 7 bases, and 8 bases lay between the germline ends. Filled out from reference TRBV7-6 and TRBJ2-1, the complete variable domain reads GAGVSQSPRYKVTKRGQDVALRCDPISGHVSLYWYRQALGQGPEFLTYFNYEAQQDKSGLPNDRFSAERPEGSISTLTIQRTEQRDSAMYRCASSSKGNEQFFGPGTRLTVL.

The sample holds many counts of this clonotype. In nucleotides, the CDR3 is TGCAGCATACTTGGACAACAATTAGGGGTTTACAATGAGCAGTTCTTC. The encoded protein is CSILGQQLGVYNEQFF. The chain recombines TRBV20-1 with TRBJ2-1; perhaps TRBD1 as D (5 bases). The CDR3 spans 16 residues. The V gene's germline CDR1 is DFQATT and CDR2 SNEGSKA (reference sequence).

This clonotype was recorded at least ten times. The J gene is TRBJ2-1, the V gene TRBV10-3; D may match TRBD1 or TRBD2 (5 bases each). The CDR3 has 15 amino acids. V lost 4 bases, J lost 4 bases, and 14 bases lay in between. Germline loops: CDR1 ENHRY, CDR2 SYGVKD. The CDR3 DNA is TGTGCCATCAGTGCGGGGACGCTGGTTTACAATGAGCAGTTCTTC. Its translation is CAISAGTLVYNEQFF.

The rearrangement links TRBV10-3 to TRBJ1-5; weak D call: TRBD1 (5 bases). The CDR3 is 14 amino acids. Germline CDR1 ENHRY, CDR2 SYGVKD. CDR3 in DNA: TGTACCGTCCGCAGGGATTTAAGCAATCAGCCCCAGCATTTT. Its protein product is CTVRRDLSNQPQHF.

The table lists this clonotype with many counts. CDR3 residues: CASSGGTGHHEQYF. The DNA for the CDR3 is TGCGCCAGCAGCGGAGGGACAGGGCACCACGAGCAGTACTTC. The chain employs TRBV5-1 and TRBJ2-7, with 9 bases identical to TRBD1. CDR3 length: 14 amino acids. Trimming took 4 bases from V and 5 from J; bases not matched to a gene: 7. Germline-derived CDR1 and CDR2 are SGHRS and YFSETQ.

The CDR3 sequence: CASSLDRGTGPLDFRGNQPQHF. In DNA form, the CDR3 reads TGTGCCAGCAGCTTAGATCGAGGGACCGGGCCACTCGATTTTCGCGGCAATCAGCCCCAGCATTTT. The V call is TRBV13, the J call TRBJ1-5, with D maybe TRBD1 (5 bases). Germline V CDR1 and CDR2: PRHDT, FYEKMQ (reference sequence). The CDR3 is 22 amino acids. Trimming removed 1 base from V and 2 bases from J, with 30 bases in between.

In its sample, this clonotype was seen many times. The chain carries TRBV20-1 and TRBJ2-7; TRBD1 agrees at 10 bases. The length of the CDR3 is 15 residues. The J segment lost 2 bases and the V segment lost 6 bases, leaving 10 bases of the junction unmatched. Germline CDR1 reads DFQATT; CDR2 reads SNEGSKA (reference sequence). The CDR3 sequence is CSAGRQGASTYEQYF. The DNA of the CDR3 is TGCAGTGCGGGGAGACAGGGGGCCTCCACCTACGAGCAGTACTTC.

Remarks on this clonotype: Sequence at one end of the junction differs from germline and may be a read error. The chain combines TRBV2 with TRBJ1-5; D remains unclear. The CDR3 sequence is 14 residues long. Germline assignment: CDR1 SNHLY and CDR2 FYNNEI. CDR3 sequence (DNA): TGCGCCAGCAGTGTGGGCCAGAACTTTCAGCCCCAACATTTT. It yields the protein CASSVGQNFQPQHF.

V gene TRBV15 combines with J gene TRBJ2-6; D call uncertain. Germline lookup yields CDR1 LNHNV and CDR2 YYDKDF (reference sequence). The V gene lost 0 bases and the J gene lost 4 bases, with 7 bases spanning the gap. This CDR3 contains 15 residues. The CDR3 DNA follows: TGTGCCACCAGCAGAGATCGGGCCGGGGCCAACGTCCTGACTTTC. This encodes CATSRDRAGANVLTF. The whole variable domain, filled in from reference TRBV15 and TRBJ2-6, reads DAMVIQNPRYQVTQFGKPVTLSCSQTLNHNVMYWYQQKSSQAPKLLFHYYDKDFNNEADTPDNFQSRRPNTSFCFLDIRSPGLGDTAMYLCATSRDRAGANVLTFGAGSRLTVL.

CDR3 sequence: CASSEVGGVYEQYF. Here the CDR3 DNA reads TGTGCCAGCAGTGAAGTCGGGGGTGTCTACGAGCAGTACTTC. The chain links TRBV2 to TRBJ2-7; D possibly corresponds to TRBD2 (6 bases). Trimming shortened V by 1 base and J by 3 bases, and 10 bases separated the two germline ends. Germline lookup yields CDR1 SNHLY and CDR2 FYNNEI. CDR3 size: 14 residues.